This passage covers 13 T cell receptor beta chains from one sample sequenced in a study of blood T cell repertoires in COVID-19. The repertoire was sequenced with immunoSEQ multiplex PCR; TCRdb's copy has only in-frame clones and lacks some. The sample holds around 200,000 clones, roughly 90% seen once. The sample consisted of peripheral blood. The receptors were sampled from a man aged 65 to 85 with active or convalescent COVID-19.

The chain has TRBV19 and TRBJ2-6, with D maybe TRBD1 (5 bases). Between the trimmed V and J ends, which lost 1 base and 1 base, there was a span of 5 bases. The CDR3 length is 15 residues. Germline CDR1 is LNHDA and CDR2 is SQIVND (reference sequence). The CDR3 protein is CASSIAGSGANVLTF. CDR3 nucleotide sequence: TGTGCCAGTAGTATAGCAGGGTCTGGGGCCAACGTCCTGACTTTC. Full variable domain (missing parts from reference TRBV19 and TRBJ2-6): DGGITQSPKYLFRKEGQNVTLSCEQNLNHDAMYWYRQDPGQGLRLIYYSQIVNDFQKGDIAEGYSVSREKKESFPLTVTSAQKNPTAFYLCASSIAGSGANVLTFGAGSRLTVL.

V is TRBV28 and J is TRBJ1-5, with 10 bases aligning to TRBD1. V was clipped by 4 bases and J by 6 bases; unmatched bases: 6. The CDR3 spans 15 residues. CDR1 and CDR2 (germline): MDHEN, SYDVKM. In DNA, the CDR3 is TGTGCCAGCAGTTCAGGACAGGGGGTTAGTCAGCCCCAGCATTTT. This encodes CASSSGQGVSQPQHF.

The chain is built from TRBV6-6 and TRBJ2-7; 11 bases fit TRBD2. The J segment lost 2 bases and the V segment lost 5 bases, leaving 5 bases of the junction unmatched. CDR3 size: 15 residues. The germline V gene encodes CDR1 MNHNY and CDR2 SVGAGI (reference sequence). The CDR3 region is CASSPRLAGTYEQYF. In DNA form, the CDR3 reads TGTGCCAGCAGTCCTCGACTAGCGGGGACCTACGAGCAGTACTTC.

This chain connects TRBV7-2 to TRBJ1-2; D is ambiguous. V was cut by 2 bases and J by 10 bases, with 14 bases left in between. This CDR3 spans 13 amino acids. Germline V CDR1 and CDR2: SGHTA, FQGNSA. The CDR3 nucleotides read TGTGCCAGCAGCTTAAGCGGCCTCGAAACCTACACCTTC. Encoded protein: CASSLSGLETYTF.

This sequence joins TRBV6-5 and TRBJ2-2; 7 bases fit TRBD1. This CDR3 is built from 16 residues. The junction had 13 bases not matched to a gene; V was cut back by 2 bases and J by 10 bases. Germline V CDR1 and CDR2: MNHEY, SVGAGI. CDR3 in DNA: TGTGCCAGCAGTTACGACATGGGGACAGCTTTAAAGGAGCTGTTTTTT. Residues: CASSYDMGTALKELFF.

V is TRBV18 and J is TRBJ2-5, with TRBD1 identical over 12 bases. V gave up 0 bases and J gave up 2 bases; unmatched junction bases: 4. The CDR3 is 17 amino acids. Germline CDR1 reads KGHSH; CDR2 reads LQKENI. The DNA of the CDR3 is TGTGCCAGCTCACCACCTGGGACAGGGGGCTGGCAAGAGACCCAGTACTTC. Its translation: CASSPPGTGGWQETQYF.

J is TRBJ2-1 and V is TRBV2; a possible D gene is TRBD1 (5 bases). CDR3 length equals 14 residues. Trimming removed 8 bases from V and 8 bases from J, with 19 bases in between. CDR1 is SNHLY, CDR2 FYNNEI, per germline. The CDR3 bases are TGTGCCAGCGTACAGGCGGATGCGTCCTATGAGCAGTTCTTC. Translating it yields CASVQADASYEQFF.

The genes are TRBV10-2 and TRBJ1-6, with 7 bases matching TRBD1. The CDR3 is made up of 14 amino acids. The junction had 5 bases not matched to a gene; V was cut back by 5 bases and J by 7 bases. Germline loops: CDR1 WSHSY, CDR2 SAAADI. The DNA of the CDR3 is TGCGCCAGCAGTACCGGGACAGCGAATTCACCCCTCCACTTT. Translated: CASSTGTANSPLHF.

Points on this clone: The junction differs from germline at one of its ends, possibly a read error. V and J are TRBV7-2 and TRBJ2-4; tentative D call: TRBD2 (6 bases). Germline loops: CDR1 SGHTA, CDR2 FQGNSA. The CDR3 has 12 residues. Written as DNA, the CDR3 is TGTGCCAGCAGCTTAATGTGGGAGGAGAGGAACTTC. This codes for CASSLMWEERNF.

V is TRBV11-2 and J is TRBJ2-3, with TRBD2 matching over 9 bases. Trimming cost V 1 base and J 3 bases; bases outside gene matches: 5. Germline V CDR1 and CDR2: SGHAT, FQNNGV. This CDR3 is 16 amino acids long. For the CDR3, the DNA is TGTGCCAGCAGCTTAGCCCTAGCGGGGTATACAGATACGCAGTATTTT. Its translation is CASSLALAGYTDTQYF.

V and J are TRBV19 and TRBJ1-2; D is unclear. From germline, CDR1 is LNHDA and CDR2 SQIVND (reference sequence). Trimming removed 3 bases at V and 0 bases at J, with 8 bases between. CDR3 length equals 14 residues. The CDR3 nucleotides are TGTGCCAGTAGTATGGCGGGTACTAACTATGGCTACACCTTC. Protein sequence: CASSMAGTNYGYTF.

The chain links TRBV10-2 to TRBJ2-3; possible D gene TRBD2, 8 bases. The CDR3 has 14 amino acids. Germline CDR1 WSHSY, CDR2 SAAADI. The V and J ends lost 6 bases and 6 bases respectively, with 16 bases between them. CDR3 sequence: CASRPGGGLDTQYF. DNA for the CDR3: TGCGCCAGCAGGCCGGGAGGGGGCCTGGATACGCAGTATTTT.

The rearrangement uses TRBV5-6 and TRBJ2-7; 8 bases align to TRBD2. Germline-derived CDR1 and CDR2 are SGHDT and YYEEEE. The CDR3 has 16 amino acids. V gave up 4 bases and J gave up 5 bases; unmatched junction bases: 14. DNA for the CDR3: TGTGCCAGCAGCCCACCGCCGGGGGGGGCGGACCACGAGCAGTACTTC. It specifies CASSPPPGGADHEQYF.